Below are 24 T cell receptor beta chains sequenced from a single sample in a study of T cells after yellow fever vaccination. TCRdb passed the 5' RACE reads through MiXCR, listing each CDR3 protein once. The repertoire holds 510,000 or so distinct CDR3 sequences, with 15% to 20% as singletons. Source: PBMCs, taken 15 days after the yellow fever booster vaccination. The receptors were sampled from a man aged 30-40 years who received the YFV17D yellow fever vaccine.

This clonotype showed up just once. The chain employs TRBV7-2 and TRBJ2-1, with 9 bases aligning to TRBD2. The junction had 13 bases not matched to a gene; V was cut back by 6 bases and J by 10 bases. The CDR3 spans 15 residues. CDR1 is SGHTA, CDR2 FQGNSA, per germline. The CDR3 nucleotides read TGTGCCAGCAGACAGAATCCAGCGGGAGGTTACGAGCAGTTCTTC. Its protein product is CASRQNPAGGYEQFF.

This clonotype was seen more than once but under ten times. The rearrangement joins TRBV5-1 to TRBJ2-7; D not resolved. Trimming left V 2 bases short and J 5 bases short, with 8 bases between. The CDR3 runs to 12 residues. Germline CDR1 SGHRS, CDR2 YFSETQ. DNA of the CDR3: TGCGCCAGCAGCTTTTCGAGCGACGAGCAGTACTTC. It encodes CASSFSSDEQYF.

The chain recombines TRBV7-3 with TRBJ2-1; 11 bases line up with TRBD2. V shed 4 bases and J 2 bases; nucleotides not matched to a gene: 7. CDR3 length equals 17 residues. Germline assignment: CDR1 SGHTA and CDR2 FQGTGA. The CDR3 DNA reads TGTGCCAGCAGCTCCGTCAGACTAGCGGGGACCTACAATGAGCAGTTCTTC. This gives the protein CASSSVRLAGTYNEQFF.

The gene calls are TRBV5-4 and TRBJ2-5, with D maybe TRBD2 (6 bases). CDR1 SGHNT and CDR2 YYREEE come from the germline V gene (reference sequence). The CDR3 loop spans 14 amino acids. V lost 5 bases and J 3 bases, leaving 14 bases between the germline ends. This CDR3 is CASRRISGKETQYF. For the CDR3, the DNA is TGTGCCAGCAGGAGAATTAGCGGAAAAGAGACCCAGTACTTC.

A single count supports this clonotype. CDR3 residues: CASSPLWSYEQYF. CDR3 DNA: TGTGCCAGCAGCCCCCTTTGGAGCTACGAGCAGTACTTC. The V and J genes are TRBV7-2 and TRBJ2-7; D not certain. The V gene lost 5 bases and the J gene lost 3 bases, with 11 bases spanning the gap. The length of the CDR3 is 13 residues. Per the germline V gene, CDR1 is SGHTA and CDR2 is FQGNSA. Variable domain in full (rest from reference TRBV7-2 and TRBJ2-7): GAGVSQSPSNKVTEKGKDVELRCDPISGHTALYWYRQSLGQGLEFLIYFQGNSAPDKSGLPSDRFSAERTGGSVSTLTIQRTQQEDSAVYLCASSPLWSYEQYFGPGTRLTVT.

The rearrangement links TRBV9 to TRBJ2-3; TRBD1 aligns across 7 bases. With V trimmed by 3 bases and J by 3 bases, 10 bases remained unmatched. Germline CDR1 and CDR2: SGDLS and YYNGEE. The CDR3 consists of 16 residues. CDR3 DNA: TGTGCCAGCAGCGCGACGACAGGGCCAGAAACAGATACGCAGTATTTT. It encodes CASSATTGPETDTQYF. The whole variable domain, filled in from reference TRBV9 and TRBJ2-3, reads DSGVTQTPKHLITATGQRVTLRCSPRSGDLSVYWYQQSLDQGLQFLIQYYNGEERAKGNILERFSAQQFPDLHSELNLSSLELGDSALYFCASSATTGPETDTQYFGPGTRLTVL.

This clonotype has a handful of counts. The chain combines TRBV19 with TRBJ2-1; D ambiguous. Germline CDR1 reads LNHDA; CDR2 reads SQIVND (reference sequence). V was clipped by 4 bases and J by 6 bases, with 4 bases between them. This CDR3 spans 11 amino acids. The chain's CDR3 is CASSKINEQFF. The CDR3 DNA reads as TGTGCCAGTAGTAAGATCAATGAGCAGTTCTTC.

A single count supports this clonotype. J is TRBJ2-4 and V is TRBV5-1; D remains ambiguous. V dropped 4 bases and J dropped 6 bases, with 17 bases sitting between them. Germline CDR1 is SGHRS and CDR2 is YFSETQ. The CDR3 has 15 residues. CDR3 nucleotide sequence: TGCGCCAGCAGCCCTAGTACGACAAGAGGAAACATTCAGTACTTC. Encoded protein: CASSPSTTRGNIQYF.

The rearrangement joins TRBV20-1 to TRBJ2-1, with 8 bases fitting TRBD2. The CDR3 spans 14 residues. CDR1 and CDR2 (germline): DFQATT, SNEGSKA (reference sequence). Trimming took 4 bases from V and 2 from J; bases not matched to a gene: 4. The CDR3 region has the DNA TGCAGTGCTATGTCTAGCGGGCCCTACAATGAGCAGTTCTTC. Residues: CSAMSSGPYNEQFF.

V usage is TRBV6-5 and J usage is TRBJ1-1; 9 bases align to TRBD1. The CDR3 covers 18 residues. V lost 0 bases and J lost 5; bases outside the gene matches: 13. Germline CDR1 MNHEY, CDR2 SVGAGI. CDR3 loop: CASSYSTPGGQGRTEAFF. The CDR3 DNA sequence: TGTGCCAGCAGTTACTCGACTCCGGGGGGACAGGGTAGAACTGAAGCTTTCTTT.

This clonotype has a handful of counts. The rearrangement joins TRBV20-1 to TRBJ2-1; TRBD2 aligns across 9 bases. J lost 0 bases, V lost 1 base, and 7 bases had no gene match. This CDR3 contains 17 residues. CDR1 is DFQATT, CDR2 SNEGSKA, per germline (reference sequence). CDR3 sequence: CSARGAGGRSSYNEQFF. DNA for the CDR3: TGCAGTGCTAGAGGCGCGGGGGGGCGGAGCTCCTACAATGAGCAGTTCTTC.

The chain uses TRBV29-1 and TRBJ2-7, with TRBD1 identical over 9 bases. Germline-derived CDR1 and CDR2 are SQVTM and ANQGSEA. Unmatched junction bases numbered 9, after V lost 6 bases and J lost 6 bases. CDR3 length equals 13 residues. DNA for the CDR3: TGCAGCGTGAGGACAGGGGCGCTCTTCGAGCAGTACTTC. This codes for CSVRTGALFEQYF.

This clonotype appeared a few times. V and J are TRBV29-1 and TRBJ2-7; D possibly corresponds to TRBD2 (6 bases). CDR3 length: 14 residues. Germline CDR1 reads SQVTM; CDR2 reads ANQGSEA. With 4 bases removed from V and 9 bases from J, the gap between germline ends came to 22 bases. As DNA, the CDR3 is TGCAGCGTTGCGGCTAAGGGACTGGATTTGATGCAGTACTTC. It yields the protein CSVAAKGLDLMQYF.

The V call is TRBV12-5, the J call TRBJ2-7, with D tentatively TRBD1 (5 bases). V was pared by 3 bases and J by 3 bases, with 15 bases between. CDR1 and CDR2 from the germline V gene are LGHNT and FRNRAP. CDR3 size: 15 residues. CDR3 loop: CASGLDSLNFYEQYF. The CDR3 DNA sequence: TGTGCTAGTGGTTTAGACAGCCTGAACTTCTACGAGCAGTACTTC.

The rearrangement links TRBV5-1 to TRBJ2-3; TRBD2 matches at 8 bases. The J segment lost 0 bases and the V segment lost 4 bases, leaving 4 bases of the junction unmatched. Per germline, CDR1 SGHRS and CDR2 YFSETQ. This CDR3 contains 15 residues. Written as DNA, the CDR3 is TGCGCCAGCAGCCAAATAGCGGGGAGCACAGATACGCAGTATTTT. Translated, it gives CASSQIAGSTDTQYF. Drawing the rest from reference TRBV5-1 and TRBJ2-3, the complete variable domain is KAGVTQTPRYLIKTRGQQVTLSCSPISGHRSVSWYQQTPGQGLQFLFEYFSETQRNKGNFPGRFSGRQFSNSRSEMNVSTLELGDSALYLCASSQIAGSTDTQYFGPGTRLTVL.

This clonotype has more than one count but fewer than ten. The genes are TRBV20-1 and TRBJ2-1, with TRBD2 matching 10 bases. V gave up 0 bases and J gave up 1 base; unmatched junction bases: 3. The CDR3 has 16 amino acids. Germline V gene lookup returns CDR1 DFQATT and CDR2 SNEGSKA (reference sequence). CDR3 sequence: CSARDSGRWSYNEQFF. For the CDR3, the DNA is TGCAGTGCTAGAGATAGCGGGAGGTGGTCCTACAATGAGCAGTTCTTC.

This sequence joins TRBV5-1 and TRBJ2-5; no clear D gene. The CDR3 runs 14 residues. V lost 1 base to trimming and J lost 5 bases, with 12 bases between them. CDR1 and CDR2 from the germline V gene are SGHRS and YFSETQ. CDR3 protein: CASSLREFGETQYF. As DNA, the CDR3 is TGCGCCAGCAGCTTGAGAGAGTTCGGGGAGACCCAGTACTTC.

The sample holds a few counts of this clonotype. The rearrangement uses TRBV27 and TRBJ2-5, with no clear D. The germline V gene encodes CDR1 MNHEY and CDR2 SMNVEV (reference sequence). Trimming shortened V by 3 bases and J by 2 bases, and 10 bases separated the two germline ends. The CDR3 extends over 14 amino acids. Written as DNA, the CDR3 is TGTGCCAGCAGTTTGTATTTTGGGCAAGAGACCCAGTACTTC. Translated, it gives CASSLYFGQETQYF.

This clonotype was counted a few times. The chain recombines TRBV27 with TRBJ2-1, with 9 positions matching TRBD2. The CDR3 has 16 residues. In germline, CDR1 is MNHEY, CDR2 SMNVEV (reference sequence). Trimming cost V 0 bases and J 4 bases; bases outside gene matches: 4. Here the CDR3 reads CASSLSVTSGYNEQFF. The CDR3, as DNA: TGTGCCAGCAGTTTATCGGTGACTAGCGGATACAATGAGCAGTTCTTC.

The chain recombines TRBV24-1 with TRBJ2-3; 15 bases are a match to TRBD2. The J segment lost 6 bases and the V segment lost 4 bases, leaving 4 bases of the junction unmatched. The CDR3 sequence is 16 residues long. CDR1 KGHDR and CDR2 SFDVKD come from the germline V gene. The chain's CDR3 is CATSDPGLAGGDTQYF. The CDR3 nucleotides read TGTGCCACCAGTGACCCGGGACTAGCGGGAGGCGATACGCAGTATTTT.

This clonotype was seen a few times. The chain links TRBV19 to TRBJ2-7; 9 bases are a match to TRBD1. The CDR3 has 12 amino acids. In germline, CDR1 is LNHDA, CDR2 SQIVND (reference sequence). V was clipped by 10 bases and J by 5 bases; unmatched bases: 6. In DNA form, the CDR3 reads TGTGCCACTAGACAGGGGGGCGACGAGCAGTACTTC. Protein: CATRQGGDEQYF.

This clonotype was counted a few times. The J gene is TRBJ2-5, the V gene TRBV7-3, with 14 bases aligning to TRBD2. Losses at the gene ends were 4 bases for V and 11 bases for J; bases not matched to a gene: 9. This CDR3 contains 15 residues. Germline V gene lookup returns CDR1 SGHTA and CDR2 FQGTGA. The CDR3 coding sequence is TGTGCCAGCAGCTACGGTGGGACTAGCGGGAGTTTTCAGTACTTC. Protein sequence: CASSYGGTSGSFQYF.

CDR3 loop: CSAYRGASGSLTDTQYF. CDR3 DNA: TGCAGTGCCTATAGGGGGGCTAGCGGGAGCCTTACAGATACGCAGTATTTT. The chain combines TRBV20-1 with TRBJ2-3, with TRBD2 matching 10 bases. Germline values: CDR1 DFQATT, CDR2 SNEGSKA (reference sequence). The CDR3 spans 17 residues. The ends lost 6 bases at V and 3 bases at J; junction bases unmatched: 15.

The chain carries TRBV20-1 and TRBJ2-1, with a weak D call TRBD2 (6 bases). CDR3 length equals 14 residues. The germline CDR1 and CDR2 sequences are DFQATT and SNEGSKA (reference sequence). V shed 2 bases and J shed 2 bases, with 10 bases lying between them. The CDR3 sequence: CSARTRETYNEQFF. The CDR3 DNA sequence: TGCAGTGCTAGAACTCGGGAGACCTACAATGAGCAGTTCTTC.